This TCR beta chain was sequenced during a study of T cells after yellow fever vaccination. Study conclusions and caveats: By day 5 rather than day 15, the secondary response had peaked, though it was weaker.

TCR cDNA was made by 5'RACE template switching, adding a universal primer site and UMIs. TCRdb itself ran the 5' RACE reads through MiXCR, one entry per CDR3 protein. Of about 300,000 distinct CDR3 sequences listed, about 10% are singletons. About this clonotype: Antigen specificity is unknown.

The V end was cut by 3 bases, the J end by 5 bases, with 14 bases between. The CDR3 has 15 amino acids. In germline, CDR1 is MGHRA, CDR2 YSYEKL. The sequences come from CD4+ T cells sorted from PBMCs, collected 5 days after the yellow fever booster vaccination. J is TRBJ1-5 and V is TRBV4-1; no firm D call. This receptor was identified in a man aged 18 to 29 who received the YFV17D yellow fever vaccine. The CDR3 loop reads CASSHPDRDYQPQHF. DNA for the CDR3: TGCGCCAGCAGCCACCCAGATCGGGATTATCAGCCCCAGCATTTT.